The 25 T cell receptor beta chains presented below share a single source sample, sequenced in a study of vaccination effects on CD4 cells after COVID-19. The assay was immunoSEQ multiplex PCR, and TCRdb's table has in-frame clones only and misses some. Of 35,000 to 55,000 clones in the sample, approximately 77% are singletons; the top ten hold about 32%. Antigen-specific CD4+ T cell clonotypes were called by their expansion after viral peptide-pool culture in ViraFEST. The culture ran for about eleven days before CD4+ T cells were isolated. SARS-CoV-2 infected the person between March and December 2020, as confirmed by PCR. Antigens of these TCRs are unknown. This specimen consisted of CD4+ T cells from PBMCs cultured with a peptide pool, obtained before COVID-19 vaccination. These receptors came from a human donor who had a prior SARS-CoV-2 infection.

The V call is TRBV11-2, the J call TRBJ1-6; possibly TRBD1 for D (5 bases). The CDR3 sequence is 14 residues long. V was clipped by 2 bases and J by 8 bases, with 10 bases between them. The germline gives CDR1 SGHAT, CDR2 FQNNGV. CDR3 in amino acids: CASSLLGTDSPLHF. The CDR3, as DNA: TGTGCCAGCAGCTTATTAGGGACGGATTCACCCCTCCACTTT.

The chain combines TRBV5-1 with TRBJ1-2; tentative D call: TRBD1 (6 bases). The CDR3 contains 15 residues. Trimming pared 3 bases from V and 4 bases from J, leaving 16 bases between. Germline CDR1 and CDR2: SGHRS and YFSETQ. The DNA of the CDR3 is TGCGCCAGCAGCTCCCAACAGGGTTACCGCTATGGCTACACCTTC. It translates to CASSSQQGYRYGYTF.

The rearrangement joins TRBV9 to TRBJ2-1, with D possibly matching TRBD1 (6 bases). The CDR3 covers 18 residues. Per the germline V gene, CDR1 is SGDLS and CDR2 is YYNGEE. Between the trimmed V and J ends, which lost 0 bases and 6 bases, there was a span of 22 bases. This chain's CDR3 is CASSVVGSRTVGANEQFF. The CDR3 nucleotides are TGTGCCAGCAGCGTAGTTGGGTCGCGGACAGTTGGGGCCAATGAGCAGTTCTTC.

This rearrangement joins TRBV5-1 to TRBJ2-3; 7 nucleotides agree with TRBD2. CDR3 length: 15 amino acids. Germline lookup yields CDR1 SGHRS and CDR2 YFSETQ. J was trimmed by 2 bases and V by 4 bases; bases with no gene match: 7. DNA of the CDR3: TGCGCCAGCAGCGAAAAAGCGGGGTTCACAGATACGCAGTATTTT. This gives the protein CASSEKAGFTDTQYF.

The chain carries TRBV9 and TRBJ1-1; D remains unclear. Trimming took off 3 bases at V and 0 bases at J, with 15 bases between the two ends. Germline V gene lookup returns CDR1 SGDLS and CDR2 YYNGEE. This CDR3 contains 16 residues. CDR3 region: CASSAVEQTMNTEAFF. The CDR3 DNA sequence: TGTGCCAGCAGCGCGGTCGAGCAGACAATGAACACTGAAGCTTTCTTT.

CDR3 sequence (DNA): TGTGCCAGCAGCTCAGCCGGGACAGGGGGCTTTGGGGCCAACGTCCTGACTTTC. It yields the protein CASSSAGTGGFGANVLTF. The chain recombines TRBV11-3 with TRBJ2-6; 12 bases fit TRBD1. CDR1 and CDR2 (germline): SGHNT, YENEEA. The CDR3 is 18 residues long. V was pared by 4 bases and J by 3 bases, with 7 bases of the junction left unmatched. Supplemented by reference TRBV11-3 and TRBJ2-6, the full variable domain reads EAGVVQSPRYKIIEKKQPVAFWCNPISGHNTLYWYLQNLGQGPELLIRYENEEAVDDSQLPKDRFSAERLKGVDSTLKIQPAELGDSAVYLCASSSAGTGGFGANVLTFGAGSRLTVL.

The chain recombines TRBV27 with TRBJ1-2; TRBD1 agrees at 9 bases. The trim removed 6 bases at V and 5 bases at J, leaving 4 bases unmatched. Germline V gene data show CDR1 as MNHEY and CDR2 as SMNVEV (reference sequence). The CDR3 consists of 13 residues. CDR3 DNA sequence: TGTGCCAGCAGGAAGGACAGGGGTTATGGCTACACCTTC. Translation: CASRKDRGYGYTF.

The chain recombines TRBV7-9 with TRBJ1-1; 7 bases map to TRBD1. The trim removed 3 bases at V and 4 bases at J, leaving 8 bases unmatched. The length of the CDR3 is 15 residues. Germline V gene lookup returns CDR1 SEHNR and CDR2 FQNEAQ (reference sequence). The CDR3: CASSFQEGARTEAFF. The CDR3 coding sequence is TGTGCCAGCAGCTTTCAGGAGGGGGCGCGCACTGAAGCTTTCTTT.

The rearrangement joins TRBV5-1 to TRBJ2-2; 8 bases fit TRBD2. Germline loops: CDR1 SGHRS, CDR2 YFSETQ. The CDR3 extends over 16 amino acids. V lost 4 bases to trimming and J lost 3 bases; unmatched junction nucleotides: 8. The CDR3 loop is CASSPQRTSYTGELFF. Written as DNA, the CDR3 is TGCGCCAGCAGCCCTCAAAGGACTAGCTACACCGGGGAGCTGTTTTTT.

V usage is TRBV9 and J usage is TRBJ2-1, with D possibly matching TRBD2 (5 bases). V gave up 1 base and J gave up 0 bases, with 5 bases separating them. Germline CDR1 is SGDLS and CDR2 is YYNGEE. The CDR3 is 14 residues long. CDR3 region: CASSVRDSYNEQFF. The CDR3, as DNA: TGTGCCAGCAGCGTACGGGACTCCTACAATGAGCAGTTCTTC.

The chain is built from TRBV7-6 and TRBJ2-5; 12 bases agree with TRBD2. In germline, CDR1 is SGHVS, CDR2 FNYEAQ. V was clipped by 5 bases and J by 5 bases; unmatched bases: 6. This CDR3 has 15 residues. CDR3: CASSRLAGEMETQYF. The CDR3 DNA reads TGTGCCAGCAGCAGACTAGCGGGAGAGATGGAGACCCAGTACTTC. Variable domain in full (rest from reference TRBV7-6 and TRBJ2-5): GAGVSQSPRYKVTKRGQDVALRCDPISGHVSLYWYRQALGQGPEFLTYFNYEAQQDKSGLPNDRFSAERPEGSISTLTIQRTEQRDSAMYRCASSRLAGEMETQYFGPGTRLLVL.

The V call is TRBV6-4, the J call TRBJ1-1; D is perhaps TRBD1 (6 bases). The CDR3 has 19 amino acids. V was cut by 4 bases and J by 5 bases, with 29 bases left in between. Germline CDR1 and CDR2: MRHNA and SNTAGT. Here the CDR3 DNA reads TGTGCCAGCAGTGTGGAGGGGGGGCAGAGGACTACCACCGGGACTGAAGCTTTCTTT. Amino acids: CASSVEGGQRTTTGTEAFF.

The genes are TRBV4-1 and TRBJ1-4; no clear D gene. Trimming took 1 base from V and 4 from J, leaving 7 bases between them. Germline loops: CDR1 MGHRA, CDR2 YSYEKL. The CDR3 has 14 amino acids. CDR3 coding DNA: TGCGCCAGCAGCCAAGGGCAGTATAATGAAAAACTGTTTTTT. This gives the protein CASSQGQYNEKLFF.

The chain is built from TRBV19 and TRBJ2-1, with 15 bases lining up with TRBD2. Germline V gene sequence: CDR1 LNHDA, CDR2 SQIVND (reference sequence). V dropped 7 bases and J dropped 5; count of bases not matched to a gene: 12. The CDR3 is 18 amino acids. The chain's CDR3 is CASTKTRWTSGRDNEQFF. CDR3 bases: TGTGCCAGTACCAAGACAAGGTGGACTAGCGGGAGGGACAATGAGCAGTTCTTC. Full variable domain (outside the CDR3, taken from reference TRBV19 and TRBJ2-1): DGGITQSPKYLFRKEGQNVTLSCEQNLNHDAMYWYRQDPGQGLRLIYYSQIVNDFQKGDIAEGYSVSREKKESFPLTVTSAQKNPTAFYLCASTKTRWTSGRDNEQFFGPGTRLTVL.

This chain uses TRBV9 with TRBJ2-3; the D call may be TRBD1 or TRBD2 (5 bases each). The germline V gene has CDR1 SGDLS and CDR2 YYNGEE. CDR3 length: 17 amino acids. Trimming pared 0 bases from V and 6 bases from J, leaving 20 bases between. In nucleotides, the CDR3 is TGTGCCAGCAGCGTAGGTTTTTTGGCCGGGGCGGGTGATACGCAGTATTTT. It yields the protein CASSVGFLAGAGDTQYF.

The CDR3 DNA reads TGTGCCAGCAGCTTAGGTCCCGCAAACACTGAAGCTTTCTTT. It is translated as CASSLGPANTEAFF. V gene TRBV7-2 combines with J gene TRBJ1-1; the D is unclear. Trimming cost V 1 base and J 2 bases, with 8 bases left between them. The CDR3 contains 14 residues. Per germline, CDR1 SGHTA and CDR2 FQGNSA.

The V call is TRBV19, the J call TRBJ1-4; a possible D gene is TRBD1 (5 bases). Germline V gives CDR1 LNHDA, CDR2 SQIVND (reference sequence). This CDR3 region has 16 residues. The ends were cut back, 3 bases at V and 8 bases at J, with 19 bases in the middle. CDR3 amino acids: CASSMVTLARGEKLFF. CDR3 in DNA: TGTGCCAGTAGTATGGTCACTCTCGCGAGGGGAGAAAAACTGTTTTTT.

The genes are TRBV7-8 and TRBJ1-5; D unresolved. CDR3 length: 16 residues. Deletions cut 0 bases from V and 3 bases from J, with 12 bases between. Germline values: CDR1 SGHVS, CDR2 FQNEAQ. DNA of the CDR3: TGTGCCAGCAGCTTAGCGGCTGGGTATAACAATCAGCCCCAGCATTTT. Residues: CASSLAAGYNNQPQHF.

The genes are TRBV4-3 and TRBJ1-2; D is uncertain. V was clipped by 0 bases and J by 5 bases, with 16 bases between them. Looked up from germline, CDR1 is LGHNA and CDR2 is YSLEER. CDR3 size: 16 residues. This CDR3 is CASSQDRGDTQYGYTF. The CDR3 region has the DNA TGCGCCAGCAGCCAAGATCGGGGAGACACCCAATATGGCTACACCTTC.

The gene calls are TRBV7-2 and TRBJ2-1; D not certain. Trimming shortened V by 2 bases and J by 9 bases, and 14 bases separated the two germline ends. This CDR3 has 14 residues. Germline CDR1 reads SGHTA; CDR2 reads FQGNSA. CDR3 nucleotides: TGTGCCAGCAGCTTAACTCTAGAATGGGGTGAGCAGTTCTTC. This sequence encodes CASSLTLEWGEQFF.

This chain links TRBV5-1 with TRBJ2-6; 10 bases match TRBD1. Unmatched junction bases numbered 14, after V lost 1 base and J lost 1 base. The CDR3 is made up of 21 amino acids. CDR1 is SGHRS, CDR2 YFSETQ, per germline. The CDR3 protein is CASSLLPGQGTLGSGANVLTF. Written as DNA, the CDR3 is TGCGCCAGCAGCTTGCTACCGGGACAGGGGACGCTAGGGTCTGGGGCCAACGTCCTGACTTTC. The variable domain in full, completed from reference TRBV5-1 and TRBJ2-6, reads KAGVTQTPRYLIKTRGQQVTLSCSPISGHRSVSWYQQTPGQGLQFLFEYFSETQRNKGNFPGRFSGRQFSNSRSEMNVSTLELGDSALYLCASSLLPGQGTLGSGANVLTFGAGSRLTVL.

The chain has TRBV5-4 and TRBJ1-2; D is unresolved. Germline loops: CDR1 SGHNT, CDR2 YYREEE (reference sequence). The CDR3 contains 16 residues. V was cut by 0 bases and J by 4 bases, with 16 bases left in between. The CDR3 DNA reads TGTGCCAGCAGCTTGGTGGGAAGCTGGGAAGCCTATGGCTACACCTTC. It is translated as CASSLVGSWEAYGYTF.

The chain has TRBV24-1 and TRBJ2-3; D unresolved. This CDR3 has 12 residues. Between the trimmed V and J ends, which lost 4 bases and 6 bases, there was a span of 7 bases. Germline V gives CDR1 KGHDR, CDR2 SFDVKD. CDR3 protein: CATSETIDTQYF. CDR3 coding DNA: TGTGCCACCAGTGAAACTATTGATACGCAGTATTTT.

The V call is TRBV6-5, the J call TRBJ2-3, with 10 bases matching TRBD2. V dropped 6 bases and J dropped 2; count of bases not matched to a gene: 5. This CDR3 is built from 15 residues. Per the germline V gene, CDR1 is MNHEY and CDR2 is SVGAGI. The CDR3 DNA follows: TGTGCCAGCAGGAATAGCGGGGGGTTCACAGATACGCAGTATTTT. Translating it yields CASRNSGGFTDTQYF.

The chain carries TRBV5-1 and TRBJ1-3; D is unresolved. Germline V gene data show CDR1 as SGHRS and CDR2 as YFSETQ. The CDR3 contains 15 residues. The V end was cut by 4 bases, the J end by 2 bases, with 13 bases between. The CDR3 DNA follows: TGCGCCAGCAGCCCGGGTCCGGGGACTGGAAACACCATATATTTT. Translated: CASSPGPGTGNTIYF.